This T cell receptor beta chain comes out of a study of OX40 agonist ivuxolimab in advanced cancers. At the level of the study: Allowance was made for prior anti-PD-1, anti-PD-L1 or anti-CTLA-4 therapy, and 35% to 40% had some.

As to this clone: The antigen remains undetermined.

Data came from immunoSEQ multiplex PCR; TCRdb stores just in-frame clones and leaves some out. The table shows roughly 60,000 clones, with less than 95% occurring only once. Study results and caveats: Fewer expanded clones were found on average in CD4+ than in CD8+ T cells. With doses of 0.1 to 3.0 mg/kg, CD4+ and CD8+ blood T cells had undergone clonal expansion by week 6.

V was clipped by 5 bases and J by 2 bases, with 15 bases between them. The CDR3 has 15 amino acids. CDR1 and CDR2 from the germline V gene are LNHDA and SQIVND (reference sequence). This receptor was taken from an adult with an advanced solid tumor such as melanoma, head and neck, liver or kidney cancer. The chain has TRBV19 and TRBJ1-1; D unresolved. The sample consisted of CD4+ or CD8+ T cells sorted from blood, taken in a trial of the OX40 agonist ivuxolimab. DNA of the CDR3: TGTGCCAGTAGTCTGAGCGCCTCGGTTAACACTGAAGCTTTCTTT. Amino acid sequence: CASSLSASVNTEAFF. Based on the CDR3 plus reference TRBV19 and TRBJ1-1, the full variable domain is DGGITQSPKYLFRKEGQNVTLSCEQNLNHDAMYWYRQDPGQGLRLIYYSQIVNDFQKGDIAEGYSVSREKKESFPLTVTSAQKNPTAFYLCASSLSASVNTEAFFGQGTRLTVV.